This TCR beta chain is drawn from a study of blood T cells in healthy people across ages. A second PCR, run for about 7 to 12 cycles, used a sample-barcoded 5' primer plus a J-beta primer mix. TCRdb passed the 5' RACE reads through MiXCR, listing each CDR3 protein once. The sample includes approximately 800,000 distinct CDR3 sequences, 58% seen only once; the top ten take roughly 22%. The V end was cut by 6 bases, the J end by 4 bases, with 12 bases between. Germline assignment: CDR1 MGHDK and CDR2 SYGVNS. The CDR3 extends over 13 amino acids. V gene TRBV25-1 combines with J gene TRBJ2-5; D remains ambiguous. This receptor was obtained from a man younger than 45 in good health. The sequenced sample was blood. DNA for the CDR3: TGTGCCAGCAGGCTATCTAAACGAGAGACCCAGTACTTC. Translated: CASRLSKRETQYF.